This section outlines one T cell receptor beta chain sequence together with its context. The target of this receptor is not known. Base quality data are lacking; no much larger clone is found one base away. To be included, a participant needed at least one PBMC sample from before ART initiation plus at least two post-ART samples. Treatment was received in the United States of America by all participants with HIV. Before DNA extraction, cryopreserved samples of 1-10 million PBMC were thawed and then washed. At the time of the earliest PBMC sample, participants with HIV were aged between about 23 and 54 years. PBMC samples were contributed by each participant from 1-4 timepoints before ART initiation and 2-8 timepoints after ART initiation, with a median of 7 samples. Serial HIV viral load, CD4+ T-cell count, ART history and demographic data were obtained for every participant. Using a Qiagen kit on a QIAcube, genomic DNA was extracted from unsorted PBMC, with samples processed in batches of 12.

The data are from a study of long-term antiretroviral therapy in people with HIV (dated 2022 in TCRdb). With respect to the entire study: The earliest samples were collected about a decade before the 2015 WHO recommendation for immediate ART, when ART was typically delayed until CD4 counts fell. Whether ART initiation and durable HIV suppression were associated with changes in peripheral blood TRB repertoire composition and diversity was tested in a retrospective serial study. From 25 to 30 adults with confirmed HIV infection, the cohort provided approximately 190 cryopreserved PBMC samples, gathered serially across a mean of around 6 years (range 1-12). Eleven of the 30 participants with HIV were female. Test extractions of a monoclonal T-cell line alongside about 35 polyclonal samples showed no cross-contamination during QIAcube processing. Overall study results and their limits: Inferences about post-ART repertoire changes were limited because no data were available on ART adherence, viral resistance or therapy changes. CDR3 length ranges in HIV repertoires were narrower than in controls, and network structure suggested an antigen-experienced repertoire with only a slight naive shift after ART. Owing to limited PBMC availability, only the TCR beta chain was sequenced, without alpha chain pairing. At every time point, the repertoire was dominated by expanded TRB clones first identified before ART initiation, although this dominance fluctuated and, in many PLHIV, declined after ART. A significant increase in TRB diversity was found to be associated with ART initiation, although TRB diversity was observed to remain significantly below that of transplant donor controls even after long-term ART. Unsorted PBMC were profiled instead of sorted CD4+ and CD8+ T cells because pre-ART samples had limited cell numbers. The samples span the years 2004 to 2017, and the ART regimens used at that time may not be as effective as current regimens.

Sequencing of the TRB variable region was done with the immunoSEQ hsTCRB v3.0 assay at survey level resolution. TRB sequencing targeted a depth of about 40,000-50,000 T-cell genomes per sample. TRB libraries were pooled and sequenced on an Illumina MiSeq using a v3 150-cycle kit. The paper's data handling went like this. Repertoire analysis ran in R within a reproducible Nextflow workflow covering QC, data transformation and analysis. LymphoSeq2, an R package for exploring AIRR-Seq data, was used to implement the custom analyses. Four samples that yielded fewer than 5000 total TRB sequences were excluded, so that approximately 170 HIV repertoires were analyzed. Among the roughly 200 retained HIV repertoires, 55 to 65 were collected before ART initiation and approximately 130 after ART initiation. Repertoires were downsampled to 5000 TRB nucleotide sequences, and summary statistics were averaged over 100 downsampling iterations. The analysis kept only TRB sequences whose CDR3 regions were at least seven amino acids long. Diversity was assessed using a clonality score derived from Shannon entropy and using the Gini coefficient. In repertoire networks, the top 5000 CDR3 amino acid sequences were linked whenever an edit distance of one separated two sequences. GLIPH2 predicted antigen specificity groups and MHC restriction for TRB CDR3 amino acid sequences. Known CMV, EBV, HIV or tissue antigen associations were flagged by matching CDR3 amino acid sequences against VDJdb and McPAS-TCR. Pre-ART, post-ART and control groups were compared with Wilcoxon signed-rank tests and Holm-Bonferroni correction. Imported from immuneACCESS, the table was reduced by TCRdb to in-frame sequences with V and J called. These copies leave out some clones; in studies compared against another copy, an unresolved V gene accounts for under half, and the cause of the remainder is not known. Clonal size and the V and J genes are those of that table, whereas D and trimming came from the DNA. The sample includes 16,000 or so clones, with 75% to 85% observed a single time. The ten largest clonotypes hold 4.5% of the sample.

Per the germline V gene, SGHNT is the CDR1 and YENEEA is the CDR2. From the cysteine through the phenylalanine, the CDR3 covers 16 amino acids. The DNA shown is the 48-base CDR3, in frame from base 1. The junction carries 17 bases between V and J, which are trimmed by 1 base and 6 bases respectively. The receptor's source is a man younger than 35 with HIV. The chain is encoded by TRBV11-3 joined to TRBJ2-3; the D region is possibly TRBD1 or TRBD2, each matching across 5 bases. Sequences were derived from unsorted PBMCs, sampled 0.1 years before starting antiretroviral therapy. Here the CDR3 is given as CASSLGGDGYRDTQYF. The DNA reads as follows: TGTGCCAGCAGCTTAGGAGGGGACGGATACAGGGATACGCAGTATTTT.